The rows below give T cell receptor beta chains drawn from one sample of a study of OX40 agonist ivuxolimab in advanced cancers. The repertoire was sequenced with immunoSEQ multiplex PCR; TCRdb's copy has only in-frame clones and lacks some. The sample lists about 80,000 clones, approximately 86% occurring once. The sequencing here drew on CD4+ or CD8+ T cells sorted from blood, taken in a trial of the OX40 agonist ivuxolimab. Every receptor here comes from an adult with an advanced solid tumor such as melanoma, head and neck, liver or kidney cancer. Both conserved end residues are part of each CDR3. The D gene is left open where the match is weak. Rows give clone size only sometimes, using once, few, many, or a class for an expanded clone.

v_gene	abundance	j_gene	d_gene	CDR3nt	CDR3aa
TRBV6-6	-	TRBJ1-1	-	TGTGCCAGCAGCCGACGGTCAACAGGGTTCGGGACTGAAGCTTTCTTT	CASSRRSTGFGTEAFF
TRBV18	-	TRBJ1-5	TRBD1	TGTGCCAGCTCACCACAGGAGGGGGCGGGCAGCAATCAGCCCCAGCATTTT	CASSPQEGAGSNQPQHF
TRBV11-2	-	TRBJ1-5	TRBD1	TGTGCCAGCAGGTGCCTAGGACAGGGGGCTGGTCAGCCCCAGCATTTT	CASRCLGQGAGQPQHF
TRBV21-1	-	TRBJ2-6	-	TGTGCCAGCAGCAAACAAGGCAGGTACTCTGGGGCCAACGTCCTGACTTTC	CASSKQGRYSGANVLTF
TRBV7-9	-	TRBJ2-1	TRBD1	TGTGCCACCCGACCGGGACAGACCAACAATGAGCAGTTCTTC	CATRPGQTNNEQFF
TRBV6-1	once	TRBJ2-7	TRBD1	TGTGCCAGCAGCAAGGGGGCAGGGGACAGCGAGCAGTACTTC	CASSKGAGDSEQYF
TRBV7-7	once	TRBJ2-5	-	TGTGCCAGCAGCTTAGCTCGGGACACCCGGGGCGGAGAGACCCAGTACTTC	CASSLARDTRGGETQYF
TRBV6-5	-	TRBJ1-1	TRBD1	TGTGCCAGCACTTCACAGGGGACTGAAGCTTTCTTT	CASTSQGTEAFF
TRBV5-4	-	TRBJ1-3	-	TGTGCCAGCAGTTATGGACTGATCTCTGGAAACACCATATATTTT	CASSYGLISGNTIYF
TRBV6-1	-	TRBJ2-5	-	TGTGCCAGCACCCAAGGGGGGGAGACCCAGTACTTC	CASTQGGETQYF
TRBV4-2	-	TRBJ1-4	TRBD1	TGTGCCAGCAGCCAAGATTGGGACAGGATGCTTGGAAAACTGTTTTTT	CASSQDWDRMLGKLFF
TRBV28	-	TRBJ2-7	TRBD1	TGTGCCAGCAGCCCAGGGGGCGCCTACGAGCAGTACTTC	CASSPGGAYEQYF
TRBV11-2	-	TRBJ2-7	-	TGTGCCAGCAGCCCACTTCGAGAGCAGTACTTC	CASSPLREQYF
TRBV29-1	-	TRBJ2-7	TRBD2	TGCAGCGCTGGGACTAGCGGGGACGAGCAGTACTTC	CSAGTSGDEQYF
TRBV28	-	TRBJ1-5	-	TGTGCCACCATTTCCCCGCCCGGCAATCAGCCCCAGCATTTT	CATISPPGNQPQHF
TRBV5-1	few	TRBJ2-7	TRBD1	TGCGCCAGCAGCTTGGTGGGACAGCCCTACGAGCAGTACTTC	CASSLVGQPYEQYF
TRBV27	-	TRBJ1-1	-	TGTGCCAGCAGTTTAATGTCTGGGAGTACTGAAGCTTTCTTT	CASSLMSGSTEAFF
TRBV6-6	-	TRBJ1-5	-	TGTGCCAGCAGTGATGGATCGTCCCAGCATTTT	CASSDGSSQHF
TRBV9	-	TRBJ2-1	-	TGTGCCAGCAGCACATCAGCGTACAATGAGCAGTTCTTC	CASSTSAYNEQFF
TRBV27	-	TRBJ2-1	TRBD2	TGTGCCAGCAGGGGACTAGCGGGAGGGTATGAGCAGTTCTTC	CASRGLAGGYEQFF
TRBV4-2	-	TRBJ1-1	-	TGTGCCAGCAGCCAAGATCAATCCAGGGGAGCTTTCTTT	CASSQDQSRGAFF
TRBV18	-	TRBJ1-4	-	TGTGCCAGCTCACATACTACAGGGATCAGGGAAAAACTGTTTTTT	CASSHTTGIREKLFF
TRBV5-8	-	TRBJ2-1	-	TGTGCCAGCAGCTTGGGAAGGGACCCCAACAATGAGCAGTTCTTC	CASSLGRDPNNEQFF
TRBV19	once	TRBJ1-1	-	TGTGCCAGTTCCACATCGGGGACGGTGAACACTGAAGCTTTCTTT	CASSTSGTVNTEAFF
TRBV18	-	TRBJ1-4	-	TGTGCCAGCTCACCGCGGGCATTGGAGACTAATGAAAAACTGTTTTTT	CASSPRALETNEKLFF
TRBV5-1	-	TRBJ2-6	-	TGCGCCAGCAGCCCCCCCTATCCCTCTGGGGCCAACGTCCTGACTTTC	CASSPPYPSGANVLTF
TRBV6-6	few	TRBJ1-3	TRBD1	TGTGCCAGCAGACGACAGGGGGCGATATCTGGAAACACCATATATTTT	CASRRQGAISGNTIYF
TRBV11-1	-	TRBJ2-5	-	TGTGCCAGCAGCTTAGGGAGGGGTGGCGTGGAGACCCAGTACTTC	CASSLGRGGVETQYF
TRBV18	-	TRBJ1-1	TRBD1	TGTGCCAGCTCATTCGGACAGGATTACATGAACACTGAAGCTTTCTTT	CASSFGQDYMNTEAFF
TRBV18	-	TRBJ1-1	TRBD1	TGTGCCAGCTCACCCACGACAGGGGGAGGCACTGAAGCTTTCTTT	CASSPTTGGGTEAFF
TRBV5-1	once	TRBJ2-7	TRBD2	TGCGCCAGCAGCGCCCAGACTAGCGGGGGGACTCACACGGGGTACGAGCAGTACTTC	CASSAQTSGGTHTGYEQYF
TRBV9	-	TRBJ1-6	-	TGTGCCAGCAGCGAGGGGCGCCGAAATAATTCACCCCTCCACTTT	CASSEGRRNNSPLHF
TRBV11-1	-	TRBJ1-1	-	TGTGCCAGCAGCTTGAAACAGGCGAGGGACACTGAAGCTTTCTTT	CASSLKQARDTEAFF
TRBV5-6	-	TRBJ1-4	-	TGTGCCAGCAGGAGACAGGCGGCGGGTGAAAAACTGTTTTTT	CASRRQAAGEKLFF
TRBV5-6	-	TRBJ2-3	-	TGTGCCAGCAGCCCGGTCCCAAGGACAGATACGCAGTATTTT	CASSPVPRTDTQYF
TRBV29-1	-	TRBJ2-2	-	TGCAGCGCGGGACCTGGGGTGGCCACCGGGGAGCTGTTTTTT	CSAGPGVATGELFF
TRBV4-3	-	TRBJ1-1	-	TGCGCCAGCAGCCAAGATTACGGGGGCACTGAAGCTTTCTTT	CASSQDYGGTEAFF
TRBV18	once	TRBJ1-1	-	TGTGCCAGCTCCTTCAGGGTGGGGGCCGGAAACACTGAAGCTTTCTTT	CASSFRVGAGNTEAFF
TRBV2	-	TRBJ2-6	-	TGTGCCAGCAGTGGCGTCAGGACCGGGGCCAACGTCCTGACTTTC	CASSGVRTGANVLTF
TRBV10-3	-	TRBJ2-1	-	TGTGCCATCAGTGAGTCTCCCCAGCGTGTGGGCTACAATGAGCAGTTCTTC	CAISESPQRVGYNEQFF
TRBV19	-	TRBJ2-3	-	TGTGCCAGTAGTAAAAACAGAAGAAGTTACACAGATACGCAGTATTTT	CASSKNRRSYTDTQYF
TRBV18	many	TRBJ1-3	TRBD1	TGTGCCAGCTCATCACAGGGGGCGCTTGGAAACACCATATATTTT	CASSSQGALGNTIYF
TRBV30	-	TRBJ2-7	TRBD1	TGTGCCTGGAGTGTACAGGGGGGCTGGGGATACGAGCAGTACTTC	CAWSVQGGWGYEQYF
TRBV20-1	-	TRBJ2-5	-	TGCAGTGCCAGTGTCCGGGAGACCCAGTACTTC	CSASVRETQYF
TRBV29-1	-	TRBJ1-3	-	TGCAGCGCAAACCTGGACGGCCTCTCTGGAAACACCATATATTTT	CSANLDGLSGNTIYF
TRBV6-5	-	TRBJ1-5	TRBD1	TGTGCCACCCGACAGGGGGCAGGGCATCTACCCCAGCATTTT	CATRQGAGHLPQHF
TRBV6-6	once	TRBJ1-2	TRBD1	TGTGCCAGCAGTTCAGACAGGGGCTTTGGCTACACCTTC	CASSSDRGFGYTF
TRBV21-1	few	TRBJ2-5	-	TGTGCCGGTCCCCTGGGCCCCCCTGGGACCCAGTACTTC	CAGPLGPPGTQYF
TRBV5-1	-	TRBJ2-1	-	TGCGCCAGCAGCTCGCGCTACAATGAGCAGTTCTTC	CASSSRYNEQFF
TRBV2	-	TRBJ2-4	-	TGTGCCAGCGCTAGGGAGTCCAAAAACATTCAGTACTTC	CASARESKNIQYF